This T cell receptor beta chain was observed in a study of cytomegalovirus exposure and HLA in healthy donors. General study results and limits: A later examination showed that TCR association rates differed by HLA locus, with DRB1 most and HLA-C fewest. CMV serostatus was the sole immune exposure information available.

About this clone: What it recognizes is unknown.

Vbeta (60) and Jbeta (13) primers were used in the PCR. Assay used: immunoSEQ multiplex PCR; TCRdb lists only in-frame clones, some missing. The sample lists under 200,000 clones; around 80% were seen once. Trimming took 4 bases from V and 7 from J, leaving 14 bases between them. The V gene's germline CDR1 is LGHNA and CDR2 YNFKEQ. CDR3 length: 14 residues. The chain couples TRBV4-2 to TRBJ2-1; D might be TRBD2 (6 bases). What was sequenced was PBMCs. The TCR comes from a woman between 18 and 29 years old in good health and CMV-seronegative. This CDR3 is CASSRLGQENEQFF. CDR3 bases: TGTGCCAGCAGCCGACTAGGCCAGGAGAATGAGCAGTTCTTC.